This T cell receptor beta chain is from a study of cytotoxic CD8 clonotypes in ibrutinib-treated CLL. Study in general: Across the patients, some eleven were relapsed/refractory, about 15 treatment-naive and 17 to 18 IGHV unmutated. Partial responses numbered about 24 and complete responses 2; after a median approximately 70 months, 14 stayed remitted and about 12 progressed.

About this clone: Antigen: not known.

Study results and limitations: Clonality rose at ibrutinib response, held steady in sustained remission, and fell toward baseline at progression.

The CDR3 extends over 10 amino acids. The germline V gene encodes CDR1 DFQATT and CDR2 SNEGSKA (reference sequence). V lost 1 base, J lost 6 bases, and 3 bases lay in between. Here immunoSEQ multiplex PCR was the method, and the copy in TCRdb shows in-frame clones only, minus some. The sample has roughly 200,000 clones, roughly 65% seen once. This chain uses TRBV20-1 with TRBJ1-2, with D unresolved. The clonotype was recovered from a human donor with chronic lymphocytic leukemia. Source: PBMCs, taken after 12 months of ibrutinib treatment. CDR3 amino acids: CSARGNGYTF. The CDR3 DNA reads TGCAGTGCTAGAGGGAATGGCTACACCTTC.